The 32 T cell receptor beta chains below all came from one sample that was sequenced in a study of blood T cell repertoires in COVID-19. The method was immunoSEQ multiplex PCR; TCRdb's version includes in-frame clones alone and lacks a portion of them. The sample lists over 250,000 clones; roughly 85% were seen once. Sequenced: peripheral blood. These receptors were collected from a man aged 45-60 years with active or convalescent COVID-19.

This chain joins TRBV5-1 and TRBJ2-1; D not certain. Per germline, CDR1 SGHRS and CDR2 YFSETQ. CDR3 size: 14 residues. The V end was cut by 0 bases, the J end by 7 bases, with 11 bases between. This CDR3 reads CASSLVGSLNEQFF. The CDR3 bases are TGCGCCAGCAGCTTGGTTGGTAGCCTGAATGAGCAGTTCTTC.

The chain recombines TRBV19 with TRBJ1-2; D remains ambiguous. Germline assignment: CDR1 LNHDA and CDR2 SQIVND (reference sequence). V lost 0 bases and J lost 4, with 18 bases in between. There are 17 residues in the CDR3. For the CDR3, the DNA is TGTGCCAGTAGTATAGATGAGTGGGGTGCGGACTTCTATGGCTACACCTTC. Its protein is CASSIDEWGADFYGYTF.

This chain connects TRBV12-5 to TRBJ2-7; D is unresolved. This CDR3 comprises 14 residues. The germline V gene has CDR1 LGHNT and CDR2 FRNRAP. V was cut by 6 bases and J by 2 bases, with 14 bases left in between. CDR3 sequence: CASGPSGNPYEQYF. CDR3 in DNA: TGTGCTAGTGGCCCCTCAGGTAACCCCTACGAGCAGTACTTC.

A remark on this clone: Other nucleotide sequences in the sample specify the same CDR3. The chain joins TRBV4-3 to TRBJ1-5, with D hard to call. The V end was cut by 0 bases, the J end by 4 bases, with 4 bases between. This CDR3 has 13 residues. Germline V gives CDR1 LGHNA, CDR2 YSLEER. The CDR3 loop reads CASSQDRNQPQHF. The DNA of the CDR3 is TGCGCCAGCAGCCAAGACAGGAATCAGCCCCAGCATTTT.

The chain is built from TRBV20-1 and TRBJ2-1, with TRBD2 matching 7 bases. Germline trimming cut 5 bases from V and 9 bases from J; bases unmatched to any gene: 4. Germline V gene lookup returns CDR1 DFQATT and CDR2 SNEGSKA (reference sequence). This CDR3 has 11 residues. CDR3 amino acids: CSASSGGEQFF. The DNA for the CDR3 is TGCAGTGCTTCCTCGGGGGGTGAGCAGTTCTTC.

DNA for the CDR3: TGTGCCAGCAGCTCCCAGGGGGTCGGCGGGGAGCTGTTTTTT. Translating it yields CASSSQGVGGELFF. The chain joins TRBV11-3 to TRBJ2-2; 7 bases match TRBD1. Unmatched junction bases numbered 6, after V lost 4 bases and J lost 7 bases. Germline V lookup: CDR1 SGHNT, CDR2 YENEEA. The CDR3 loop spans 14 amino acids.

The rearrangement joins TRBV5-6 to TRBJ2-1, with D tentatively TRBD2 (6 bases). V lost 0 bases and J lost 5, with 21 bases in between. Per the germline V gene, CDR1 is SGHDT and CDR2 is YYEEEE. This CDR3 is 18 amino acids long. The CDR3 protein is CASSLVGVPPGDHNEQFF. Here the CDR3 DNA reads TGTGCCAGCAGCTTGGTAGGGGTACCCCCGGGGGACCACAATGAGCAGTTCTTC.

This clone turned up a few times. This rearrangement joins TRBV29-1 to TRBJ1-2; 11 bases agree with TRBD1. The CDR3 is 15 residues long. The V and J ends lost 4 bases and 8 bases, in that order; junction bases with no gene match: 12. CDR1 and CDR2 (germline): SQVTM, ANQGSEA. CDR3 in DNA: TGCAGCGTTGCAACCGGGACAGGGGGTCGAGGGGGCTACACCTTC. Its translation: CSVATGTGGRGGYTF.

The chain has TRBV6-2 or TRBV6-3 and TRBJ2-1; D not certain. CDR1 is MNHEY, CDR2 SVGEGT, per germline. Trimming removed 0 bases from V and 8 bases from J, with 14 bases in between. This CDR3 is 15 amino acids long. CDR3 sequence: CASSYSYSSSDEQFF. The DNA of the CDR3 is TGTGCCAGCAGTTACTCGTATTCTAGTTCGGATGAGCAGTTCTTC.

CDR3 coding DNA: TGTGCCAGCAGCTCGAGGTCTGAATGGACAGGGTCCGGAAACACCATATATTTT. Translation gives CASSSRSEWTGSGNTIYF. This sequence joins TRBV13 and TRBJ1-3; 8 bases fit TRBD1. The CDR3 runs 18 residues. The junction had 15 bases not matched to a gene; V was cut back by 4 bases and J by 4 bases. Germline V lookup: CDR1 PRHDT, CDR2 FYEKMQ (reference sequence).

The chain recombines TRBV4-1 with TRBJ1-4; 8 bases fit TRBD1. This CDR3 has 14 residues. V lost 6 bases, J lost 6 bases, and 6 bases stayed unmatched. Per the germline V gene, CDR1 is MGHRA and CDR2 is YSYEKL. The DNA of the CDR3 is TGCGCCAGCAGTACCCAGGGGGCGGATGAAAAACTGTTTTTT. Amino acid sequence: CASSTQGADEKLFF.

The chain links TRBV29-1 to TRBJ1-1; D remains unclear. V lost 3 bases and J lost 5, with 13 bases in between. The CDR3 has 13 residues. Germline loops: CDR1 SQVTM, CDR2 ANQGSEA. CDR3 bases: TGCAGCGTTGAGGCTCAAGCGGGGACTGAAGCTTTCTTT. As protein: CSVEAQAGTEAFF.

The CDR3 here is CSATGEETQYF. CDR3 bases: TGCAGTGCTACAGGGGAAGAGACCCAGTACTTC. The V and J genes are TRBV20-1 and TRBJ2-5; a weak D match, TRBD1 (6 bases). The V gene's germline CDR1 is DFQATT and CDR2 SNEGSKA (reference sequence). The CDR3 extends over 11 amino acids. The ends were cut back, 4 bases at V and 3 bases at J, with 6 bases in the middle.

This clone has a single count. The V call is TRBV6-2 or TRBV6-3, the J call TRBJ2-7; the D gene is possibly TRBD2 (6 bases). Deletions cut 4 bases from V and 7 bases from J, with 26 bases between. The length of the CDR3 is 17 residues. The germline CDR1 and CDR2 sequences are MNHEY and SVGEGT. The CDR3 loop reads CASSWHRDFSFQMEQYF. The CDR3 coding sequence is TGTGCCAGCAGTTGGCACCGGGACTTTTCGTTTCAGATGGAGCAGTACTTC.

V and J are TRBV9 and TRBJ2-1, with TRBD1 matching 9 bases. Germline trimming cut 8 bases from V and 3 bases from J; bases unmatched to any gene: 6. The germline gives CDR1 SGDLS, CDR2 YYNGEE. The CDR3 is 14 amino acids. The CDR3 DNA sequence: TGTGCCAGAGACGGGACAGGGAACTACAATGAGCAGTTCTTC. This sequence encodes CARDGTGNYNEQFF.

The rearrangement uses TRBV10-3 and TRBJ1-1; 10 nucleotides match TRBD1. Germline assignment: CDR1 ENHRY and CDR2 SYGVKD. V was pared by 7 bases and J by 1 base, with 3 bases of the junction left unmatched. This CDR3 contains 14 residues. CDR3 sequence (DNA): TGTGCCATCACTAGGGACAGGGGGAACACTGAAGCTTTCTTT. As protein: CAITRDRGNTEAFF.

The genes are TRBV5-1 and TRBJ2-7, with D perhaps TRBD2 (6 bases). The length of the CDR3 is 15 residues. V was shortened by 0 bases and J by 5 bases, with 15 bases between the two germline ends. CDR1 is SGHRS, CDR2 YFSETQ, per germline. Here the CDR3 reads CASSLVARGLNEQYF. CDR3 DNA sequence: TGCGCCAGCAGCTTGGTGGCCCGGGGACTTAACGAGCAGTACTTC.

This clone was observed once. The rearrangement links TRBV5-1 to TRBJ1-4; 11 bases match TRBD1. The V gene end was trimmed by 5 bases and the J gene end by 8 bases; junction bases not matched to a gene: 5. The CDR3 contains 14 residues. Germline V gene lookup returns CDR1 SGHRS and CDR2 YFSETQ. The CDR3: CASRWGQGGEKLFF. The CDR3 nucleotides are TGCGCCAGCAGATGGGGACAGGGGGGCGAAAAACTGTTTTTT.

The chain couples TRBV28 to TRBJ1-5, with unresolved D. Looked up from germline, CDR1 is MDHEN and CDR2 is SYDVKM. Trimming took 7 bases from V and 4 from J, leaving 17 bases between them. The CDR3 is 15 amino acids. CDR3 protein: CASNIFGVRNQPQHF. DNA of the CDR3: TGTGCCAGCAATATATTCGGGGTTAGGAATCAGCCCCAGCATTTT.

The V gene is TRBV5-6, the J gene TRBJ2-3; tentative D call: TRBD2 (5 bases). This CDR3 has 16 residues. CDR1 SGHDT and CDR2 YYEEEE come from the germline V gene. Between the trimmed V and J ends, which lost 0 bases and 4 bases, there was a span of 15 bases. The chain's CDR3 is CASSLAAGETSDTQYF. The CDR3 DNA sequence: TGTGCCAGCAGCTTGGCGGCCGGGGAGACTTCAGATACGCAGTATTTT.

This clone was seen just once. The chain is built from TRBV2 and TRBJ2-2; D is possibly TRBD1 (6 bases). The V gene's germline CDR1 is SNHLY and CDR2 FYNNEI. This CDR3 is built from 18 residues. Trimming took off 0 bases at V and 5 bases at J, with 19 bases between the two ends. This chain's CDR3 is CASSEAARTGSRTGELFF. In DNA form, the CDR3 reads TGTGCCAGCAGTGAAGCGGCTAGAACAGGGTCGAGGACCGGGGAGCTGTTTTTT. Full variable domain (outside the CDR3, taken from reference TRBV2 and TRBJ2-2): EPEVTQTPSHQVTQMGQEVILRCVPISNHLYFYWYRQILGQKVEFLVSFYNNEISEKSEIFDDQFSVERPDGSNFTLKIRSTKLEDSAMYFCASSEAARTGSRTGELFFGEGSRLTVL.

The genes are TRBV6-5 and TRBJ1-2; 7 bases are shared with TRBD1. From germline, CDR1 is MNHEY and CDR2 SVGAGI. The CDR3 covers 14 residues. V shed 2 bases and J 1 base; nucleotides not matched to a gene: 1. The CDR3 coding sequence is TGTGCCAGCAGTTACGCAGGGGGTAACTATGGCTACACCTTC. Its protein product is CASSYAGGNYGYTF.

This rearrangement joins TRBV12-5 to TRBJ1-1; D gene uncertain. The CDR3 is 12 residues long. The germline V and J ends were trimmed by 4 bases and 1 base, with 4 bases remaining between them. Germline V gives CDR1 LGHNT, CDR2 FRNRAP. CDR3 nucleotides: TGTGCTAGTGGTTGGAGGAACACTGAAGCTTTCTTT. Translation gives CASGWRNTEAFF.

V and J are TRBV6-5 and TRBJ1-3; possible D gene TRBD1, 5 bases. V lost 6 bases and J lost 0, with 12 bases in between. The germline gives CDR1 MNHEY, CDR2 SVGAGI. The CDR3 contains 15 residues. The CDR3 reads CASRTRGGSGNTIYF. In DNA, the CDR3 is TGTGCCAGCAGAACAAGGGGAGGCTCTGGAAACACCATATATTTT.

This clone was seen more than once but under ten times. The gene calls are TRBV5-1 and TRBJ2-7, with D tentatively TRBD1 (6 bases). CDR1 and CDR2 from the germline V gene are SGHRS and YFSETQ. V lost 8 bases to trimming and J lost 4 bases, with 19 bases between them. The CDR3 extends over 14 amino acids. CDR3 in amino acids: CARGGHREGYEQYF. The CDR3 nucleotides are TGCGCCAGGGGTGGACACAGGGAAGGTTACGAGCAGTACTTC.

The rearrangement uses TRBV6-5 and TRBJ2-7, with 9 bases fitting TRBD1. The CDR3 sequence is 14 residues long. The V and J ends lost 6 bases and 1 base, in that order; junction bases with no gene match: 4. Germline loops: CDR1 MNHEY, CDR2 SVGAGI. The CDR3 region has the DNA TGTGCCAGCAGCCGCGGACAGGGGTCCTACGAGCAGTACTTC. Residues: CASSRGQGSYEQYF.

This rearrangement joins TRBV11-2 to TRBJ2-7; 8 bases line up with TRBD1. CDR1 and CDR2 (germline): SGHAT, FQNNGV. This CDR3 spans 14 amino acids. V lost 3 bases to trimming and J lost 2 bases; unmatched junction nucleotides: 3. The CDR3 loop is CASSLDRDAYEQYF. CDR3 sequence (DNA): TGTGCCAGCAGCTTGGACAGGGATGCCTACGAGCAGTACTTC.

The chain recombines TRBV6-1 with TRBJ2-5; D may be TRBD1 (5 bases). The V gene's germline CDR1 is MNHNS and CDR2 SASEGT. V gave up 1 base and J gave up 2 bases, with 11 bases separating them. This CDR3 contains 15 residues. The DNA for the CDR3 is TGTGCCAGCAGTGAAGGCCCAGGGATTCAAGAGACCCAGTACTTC. This encodes CASSEGPGIQETQYF.

The chain employs TRBV28 and TRBJ2-2, with TRBD2 as a possible D gene (7 bases). The germline CDR1 and CDR2 sequences are MDHEN and SYDVKM. CDR3 size: 14 residues. Deletions cut 4 bases from V and 3 bases from J, with 9 bases between. CDR3 residues: CASSSGGYTGELFF. CDR3 sequence (DNA): TGTGCCAGCAGTTCGGGGGGCTACACCGGGGAGCTGTTTTTT.

The chain links TRBV5-8 to TRBJ1-5; no reliable D call. The length of the CDR3 is 14 residues. Germline assignment: CDR1 SGHTS and CDR2 YDEGEE. V shed 3 bases and J shed 6 bases, with 13 bases lying between them. CDR3 region: CASSWRTLGQPQHF. In DNA, the CDR3 is TGTGCCAGCAGCTGGAGGACTCTCGGTCAGCCCCAGCATTTT.

The chain is built from TRBV19 and TRBJ2-1, with no clear D. Germline V gene sequence: CDR1 LNHDA, CDR2 SQIVND (reference sequence). CDR3 size: 13 residues. The V gene lost 3 bases and the J gene lost 4 bases, with 7 bases spanning the gap. This chain's CDR3 is CASSMGFYNEQFF. Here the CDR3 DNA reads TGTGCCAGTAGTATGGGCTTTTACAATGAGCAGTTCTTC.

The rearrangement joins TRBV5-1 to TRBJ2-3; 8 nucleotides line up with TRBD2. Germline V gene data show CDR1 as SGHRS and CDR2 as YFSETQ. J lost 4 bases, V lost 4 bases, and 11 bases had no gene match. This CDR3 is 16 amino acids long. The CDR3 loop is CASSDSGTSTSDTQYF. CDR3 DNA: TGCGCCAGCAGCGATAGTGGGACTAGTACATCAGATACGCAGTATTTT.